Detailed here is one T cell receptor beta chain. The source of the sample is a study of cytomegalovirus exposure and HLA in healthy donors. The V segment lost 1 base and the J segment 1 base; nucleotides outside the gene matches: 2. Germline loops: CDR1 SEHNR, CDR2 FQNEAQ (reference sequence). There are 15 residues in the CDR3. The PCR ran on 60 Vbeta and 13 Jbeta primers. Assay used: immunoSEQ multiplex PCR; TCRdb lists only in-frame clones, some missing. The data hold 130,000 or so clones, with 66% observed a single time. The clonotype was recovered from a young man in good health and CMV-seronegative. The material sequenced was PBMCs. The V and J genes are TRBV7-9 and TRBJ1-2, with 8 positions matching TRBD1. The CDR3 nucleotides are TGTGCCAGCAGCTTAGGGACAGGGATTAACTATGGCTACACCTTC. Translated, it gives CASSLGTGINYGYTF.